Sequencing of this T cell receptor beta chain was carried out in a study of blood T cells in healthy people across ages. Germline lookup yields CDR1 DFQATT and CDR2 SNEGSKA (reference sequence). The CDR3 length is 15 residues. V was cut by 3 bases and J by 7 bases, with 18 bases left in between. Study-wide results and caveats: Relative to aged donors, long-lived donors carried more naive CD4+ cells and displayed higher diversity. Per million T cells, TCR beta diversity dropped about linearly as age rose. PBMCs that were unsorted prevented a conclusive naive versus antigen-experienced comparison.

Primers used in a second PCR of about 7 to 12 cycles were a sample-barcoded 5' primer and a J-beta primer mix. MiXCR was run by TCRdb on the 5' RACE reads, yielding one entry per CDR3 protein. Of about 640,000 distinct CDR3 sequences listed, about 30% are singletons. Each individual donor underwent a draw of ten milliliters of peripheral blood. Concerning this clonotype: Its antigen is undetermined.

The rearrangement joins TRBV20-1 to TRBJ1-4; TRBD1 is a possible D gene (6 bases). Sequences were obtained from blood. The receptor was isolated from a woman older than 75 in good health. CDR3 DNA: TGCAGTGCTAGTCCTTCGGGGGCGCCGGGTGAAAAACTGTTTTTT. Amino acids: CSASPSGAPGEKLFF.